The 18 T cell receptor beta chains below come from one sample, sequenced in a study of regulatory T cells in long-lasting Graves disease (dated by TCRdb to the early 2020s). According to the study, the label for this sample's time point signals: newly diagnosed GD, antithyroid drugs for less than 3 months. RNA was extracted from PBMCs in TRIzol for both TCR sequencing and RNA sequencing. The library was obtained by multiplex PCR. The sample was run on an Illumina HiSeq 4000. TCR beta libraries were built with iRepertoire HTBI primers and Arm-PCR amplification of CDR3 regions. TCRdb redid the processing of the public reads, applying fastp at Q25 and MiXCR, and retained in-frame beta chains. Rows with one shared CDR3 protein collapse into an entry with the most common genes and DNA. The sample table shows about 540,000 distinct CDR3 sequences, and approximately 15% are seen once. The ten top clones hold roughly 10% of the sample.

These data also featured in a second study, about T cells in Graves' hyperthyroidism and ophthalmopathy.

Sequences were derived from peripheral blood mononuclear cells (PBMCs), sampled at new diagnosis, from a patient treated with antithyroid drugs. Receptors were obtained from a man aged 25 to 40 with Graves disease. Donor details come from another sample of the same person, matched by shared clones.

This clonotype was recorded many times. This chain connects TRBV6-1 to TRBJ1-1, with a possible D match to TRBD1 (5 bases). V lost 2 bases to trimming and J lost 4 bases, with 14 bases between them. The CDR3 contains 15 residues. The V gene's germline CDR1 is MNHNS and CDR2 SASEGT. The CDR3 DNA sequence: TGTGCCAGCAGTGAAACAGAGGGGTTGGGCACTGAAGCTTTCTTT. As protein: CASSETEGLGTEAFF.

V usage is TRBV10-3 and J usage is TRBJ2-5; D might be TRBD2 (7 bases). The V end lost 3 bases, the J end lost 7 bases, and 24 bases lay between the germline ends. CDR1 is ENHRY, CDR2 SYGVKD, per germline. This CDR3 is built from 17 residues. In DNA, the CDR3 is TGTGCCATCAGTGACCAATCTGGACAGCCCGGGGGGTTGACCCAGTACTTC. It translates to CAISDQSGQPGGLTQYF.

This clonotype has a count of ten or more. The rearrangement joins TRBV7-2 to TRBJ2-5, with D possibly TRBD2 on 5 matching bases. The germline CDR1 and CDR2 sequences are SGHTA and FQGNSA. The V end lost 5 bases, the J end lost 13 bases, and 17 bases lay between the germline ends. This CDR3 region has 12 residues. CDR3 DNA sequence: TGTGCCAGCAGCCCACCCGGACTCGACTCGTACTTC. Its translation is CASSPPGLDSYF.

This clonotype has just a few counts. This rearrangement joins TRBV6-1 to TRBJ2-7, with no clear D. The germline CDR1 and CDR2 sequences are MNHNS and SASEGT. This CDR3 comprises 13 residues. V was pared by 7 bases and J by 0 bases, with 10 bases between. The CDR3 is CASTTFSSYEQYF. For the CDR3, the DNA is TGTGCCAGCACGACCTTTTCCTCCTACGAGCAGTACTTC.

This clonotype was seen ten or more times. CDR3 sequence: CASTSGTGTDTQYF. As DNA, the CDR3 is TGTGCCAGCACCTCCGGGACAGGGACAGATACGCAGTATTTT. The V call is TRBV2, the J call TRBJ2-3; 9 bases map to TRBD1. Germline assignment: CDR1 SNHLY and CDR2 FYNNEI. The CDR3 is 14 residues long. V was pared by 7 bases and J by 3 bases, with 5 bases of the junction left unmatched.

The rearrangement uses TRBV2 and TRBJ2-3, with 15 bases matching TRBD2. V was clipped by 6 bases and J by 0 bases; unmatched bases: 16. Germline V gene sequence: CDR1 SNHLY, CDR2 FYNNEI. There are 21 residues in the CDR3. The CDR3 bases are TGTGCCAGCAGCCAAGATCGGAGGACTAGCGGGAGGGACGCAAGCACAGATACGCAGTATTTT. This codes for CASSQDRRTSGRDASTDTQYF. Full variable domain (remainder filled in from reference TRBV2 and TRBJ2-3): EPEVTQTPSHQVTQMGQEVILRCVPISNHLYFYWYRQILGQKVEFLVSFYNNEISEKSEIFDDQFSVERPDGSNFTLKIRSTKLEDSAMYFCASSQDRRTSGRDASTDTQYFGPGTRLTVL.

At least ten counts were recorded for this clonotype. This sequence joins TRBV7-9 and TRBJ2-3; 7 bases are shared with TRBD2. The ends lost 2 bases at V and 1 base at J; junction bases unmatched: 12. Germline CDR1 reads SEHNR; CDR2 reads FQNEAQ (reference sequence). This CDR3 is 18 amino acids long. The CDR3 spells CASSLRREFFFGTDTQYF. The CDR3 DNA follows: TGTGCCAGCAGCTTAAGGCGGGAGTTCTTTTTTGGCACAGATACGCAGTATTTT. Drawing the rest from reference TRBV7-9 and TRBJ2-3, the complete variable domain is DTGVSQNPRHKITKRGQNVTFRCDPISEHNRLYWYRQTLGQGPEFLTYFQNEAQLEKSRLLSDRFSAERPKGSFSTLEIQRTEQGDSAMYLCASSLRREFFFGTDTQYFGPGTRLTVL.

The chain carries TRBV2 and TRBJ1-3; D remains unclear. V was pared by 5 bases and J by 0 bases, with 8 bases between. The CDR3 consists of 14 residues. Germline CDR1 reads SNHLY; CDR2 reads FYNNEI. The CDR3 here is CASSKGRSGNTIYF. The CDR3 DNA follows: TGTGCCAGCAGTAAAGGGCGCTCTGGAAACACCATATATTTT.

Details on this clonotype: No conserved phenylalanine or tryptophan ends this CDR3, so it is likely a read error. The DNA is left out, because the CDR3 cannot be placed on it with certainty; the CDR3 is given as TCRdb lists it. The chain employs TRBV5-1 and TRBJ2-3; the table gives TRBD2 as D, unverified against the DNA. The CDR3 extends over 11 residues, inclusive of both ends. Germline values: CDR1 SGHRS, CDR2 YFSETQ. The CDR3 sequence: CASSLDGLAAL.

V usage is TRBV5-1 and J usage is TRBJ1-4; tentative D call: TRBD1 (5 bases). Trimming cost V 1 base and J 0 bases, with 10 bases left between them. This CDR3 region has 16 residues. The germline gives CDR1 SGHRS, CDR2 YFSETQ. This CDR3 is CASSLTGVATNEKLFF. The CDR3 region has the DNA TGCGCCAGCAGCTTGACAGGCGTTGCAACTAATGAAAAACTGTTTTTT.

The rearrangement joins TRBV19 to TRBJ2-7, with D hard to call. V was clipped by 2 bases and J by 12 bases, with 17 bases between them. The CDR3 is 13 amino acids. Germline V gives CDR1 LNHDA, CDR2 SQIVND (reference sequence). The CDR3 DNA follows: TGTGCCAGTAGTATACCTCCCGAAACCCGTCCGTACTTC. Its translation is CASSIPPETRPYF.

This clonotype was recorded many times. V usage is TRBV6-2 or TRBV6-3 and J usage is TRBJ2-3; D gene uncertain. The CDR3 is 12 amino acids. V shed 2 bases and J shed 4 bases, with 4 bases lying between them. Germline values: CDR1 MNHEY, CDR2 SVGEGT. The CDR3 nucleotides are TGTGCCAGCAGTTACCTGGCAGATACGCAGTATTTT. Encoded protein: CASSYLADTQYF.

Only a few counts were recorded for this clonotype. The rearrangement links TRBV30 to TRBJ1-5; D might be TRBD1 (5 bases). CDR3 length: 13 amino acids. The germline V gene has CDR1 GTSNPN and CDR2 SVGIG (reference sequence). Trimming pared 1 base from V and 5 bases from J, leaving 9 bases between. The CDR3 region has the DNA TGTGCCTGGAGTGGCCGGGGGGATCAGCCCCAGCATTTT. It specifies CAWSGRGDQPQHF.

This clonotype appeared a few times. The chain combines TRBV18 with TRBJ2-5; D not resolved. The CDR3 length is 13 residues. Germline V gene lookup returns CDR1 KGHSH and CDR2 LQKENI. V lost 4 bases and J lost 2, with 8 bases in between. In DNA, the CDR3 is TGTGCCAGCTCACGCTTAACTCAAGAGACCCAGTACTTC. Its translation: CASSRLTQETQYF.

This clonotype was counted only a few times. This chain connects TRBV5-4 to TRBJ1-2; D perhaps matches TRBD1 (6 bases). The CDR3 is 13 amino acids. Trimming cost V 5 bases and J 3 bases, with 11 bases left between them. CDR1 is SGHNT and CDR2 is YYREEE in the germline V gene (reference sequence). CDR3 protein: CASSSQGYYGYTF. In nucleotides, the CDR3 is TGTGCCAGCAGTTCACAGGGTTACTATGGCTACACCTTC.

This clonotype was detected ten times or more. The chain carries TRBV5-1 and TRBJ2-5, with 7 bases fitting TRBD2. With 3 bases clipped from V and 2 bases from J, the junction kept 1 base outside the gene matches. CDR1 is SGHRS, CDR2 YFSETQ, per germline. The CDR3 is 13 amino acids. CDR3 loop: CASSWEGQETQYF. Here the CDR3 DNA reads TGCGCCAGCAGCTGGGAGGGGCAAGAGACCCAGTACTTC.

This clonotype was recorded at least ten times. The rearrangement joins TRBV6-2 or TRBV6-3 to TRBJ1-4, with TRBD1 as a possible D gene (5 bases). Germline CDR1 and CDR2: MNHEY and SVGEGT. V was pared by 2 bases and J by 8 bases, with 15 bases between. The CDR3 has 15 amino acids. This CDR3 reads CASSYAPGRPEKLFF. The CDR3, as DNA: TGTGCCAGCAGTTACGCTCCGGGACGTCCGGAAAAACTGTTTTTT.

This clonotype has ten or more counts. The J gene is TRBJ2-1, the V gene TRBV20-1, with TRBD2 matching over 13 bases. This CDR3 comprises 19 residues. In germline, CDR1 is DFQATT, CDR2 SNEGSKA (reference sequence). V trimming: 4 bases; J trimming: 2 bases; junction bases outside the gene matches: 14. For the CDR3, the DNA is TGCAGTGCTATAAGTACTACAGGACTAGCGGGAGATCCCTACAATGAGCAGTTCTTC. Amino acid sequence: CSAISTTGLAGDPYNEQFF.